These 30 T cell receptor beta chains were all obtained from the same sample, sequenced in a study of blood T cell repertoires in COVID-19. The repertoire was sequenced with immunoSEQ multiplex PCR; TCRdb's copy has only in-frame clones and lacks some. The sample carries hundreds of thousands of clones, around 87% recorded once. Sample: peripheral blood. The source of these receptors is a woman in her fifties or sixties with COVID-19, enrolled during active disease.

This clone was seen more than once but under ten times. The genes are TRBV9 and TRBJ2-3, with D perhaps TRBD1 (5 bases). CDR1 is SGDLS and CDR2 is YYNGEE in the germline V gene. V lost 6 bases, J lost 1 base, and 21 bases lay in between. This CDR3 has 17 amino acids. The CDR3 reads CASTRIPQGEGTDTQYF. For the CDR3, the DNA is TGTGCCAGCACCAGAATACCGCAGGGTGAGGGCACAGATACGCAGTATTTT.

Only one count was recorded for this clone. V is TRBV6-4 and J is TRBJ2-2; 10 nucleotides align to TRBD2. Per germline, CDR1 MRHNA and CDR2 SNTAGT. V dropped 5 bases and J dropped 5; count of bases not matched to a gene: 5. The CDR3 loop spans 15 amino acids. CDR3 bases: TGTGCCAGCAGTTTAGCGGGAGGTCGGACCGGGGAGCTGTTTTTT. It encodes CASSLAGGRTGELFF.

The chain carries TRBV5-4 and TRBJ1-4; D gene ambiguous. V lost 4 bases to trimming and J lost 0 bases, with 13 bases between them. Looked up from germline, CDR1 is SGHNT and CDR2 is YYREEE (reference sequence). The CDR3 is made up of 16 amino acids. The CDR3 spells CASSPDLGATNEKLFF. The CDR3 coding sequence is TGTGCCAGCAGCCCCGATTTGGGAGCAACTAATGAAAAACTGTTTTTT.

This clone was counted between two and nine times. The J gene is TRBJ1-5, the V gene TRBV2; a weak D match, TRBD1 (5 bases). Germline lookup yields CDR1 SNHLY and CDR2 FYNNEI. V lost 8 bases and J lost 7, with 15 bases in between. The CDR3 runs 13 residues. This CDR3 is CASFDRPEQPQHF. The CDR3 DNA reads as TGTGCCAGCTTTGACAGACCAGAACAGCCCCAGCATTTT.

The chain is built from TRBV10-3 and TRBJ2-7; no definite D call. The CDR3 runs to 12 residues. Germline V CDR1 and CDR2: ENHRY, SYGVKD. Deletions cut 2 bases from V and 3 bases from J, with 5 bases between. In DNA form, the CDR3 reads TGTGCCATCAGTGAGACAAACTACGAGCAGTACTTC. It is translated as CAISETNYEQYF.

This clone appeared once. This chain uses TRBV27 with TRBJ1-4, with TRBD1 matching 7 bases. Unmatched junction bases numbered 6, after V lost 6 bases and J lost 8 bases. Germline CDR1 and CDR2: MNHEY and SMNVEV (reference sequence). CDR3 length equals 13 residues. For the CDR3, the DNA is TGTGCCAGCAGGGGGACAGTGATCGAAAAACTGTTTTTT. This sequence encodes CASRGTVIEKLFF.

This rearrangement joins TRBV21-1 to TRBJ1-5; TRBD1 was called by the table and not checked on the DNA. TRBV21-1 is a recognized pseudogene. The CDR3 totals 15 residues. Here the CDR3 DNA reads TGTGCCAGCAGCAAGTTTGGGACAGGGCATCAGCCCCAGCATTTT. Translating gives CASSKFGTGHQPQHF.

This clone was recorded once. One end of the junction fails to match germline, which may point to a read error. In DNA, the CDR3 is TGTGCCGCCAGCAGAGGGACAGGAAACACCATATATTTT. This translates into CAASRGTGNTIYF. V is TRBV24-1 and J is TRBJ1-3; D perhaps matches TRBD1 (6 bases). The CDR3 covers 13 residues. Germline loops: CDR1 KGHDR, CDR2 SFDVKD.

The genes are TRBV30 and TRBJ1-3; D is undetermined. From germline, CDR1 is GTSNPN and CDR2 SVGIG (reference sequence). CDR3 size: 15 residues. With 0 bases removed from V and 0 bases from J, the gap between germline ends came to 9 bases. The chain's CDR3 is CAWSVRGNSGNTIYF. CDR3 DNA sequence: TGTGCCTGGAGTGTACGAGGCAACTCTGGAAACACCATATATTTT.

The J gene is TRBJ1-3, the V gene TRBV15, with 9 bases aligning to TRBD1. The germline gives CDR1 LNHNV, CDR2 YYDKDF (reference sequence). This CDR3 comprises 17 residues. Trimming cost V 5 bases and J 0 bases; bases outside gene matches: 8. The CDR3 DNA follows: TGTGCCACCAGCGCGGACAGGGGCGATCACTCTGGAAACACCATATATTTT. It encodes CATSADRGDHSGNTIYF.

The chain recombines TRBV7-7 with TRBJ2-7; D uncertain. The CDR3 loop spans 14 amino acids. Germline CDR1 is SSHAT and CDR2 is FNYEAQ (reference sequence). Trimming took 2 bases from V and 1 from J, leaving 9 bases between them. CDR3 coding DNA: TGTGCCAGCAGCTTAAATCTAGATTCCTACGAGCAGTACTTC. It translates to CASSLNLDSYEQYF.

The CDR3 DNA is TGCAGCGTTGGTGCAGGCGATGGCTACACCTTC. Translated, it gives CSVGAGDGYTF. The chain combines TRBV29-1 with TRBJ1-2; D is uncertain. Germline V lookup: CDR1 SQVTM, CDR2 ANQGSEA. CDR3 length: 11 residues. V lost 4 bases and J 6 bases, leaving 9 bases between the germline ends. Based on the CDR3 plus reference TRBV29-1 and TRBJ1-2, the full variable domain is SAVISQKPSRDICQRGTSLTIQCQVDSQVTMMFWYRQQPGQSLTLIATANQGSEATYESGFVIDKFPISRPNLTFSTLTVSNMSPEDSSIYLCSVGAGDGYTFGSGTRLTVV.

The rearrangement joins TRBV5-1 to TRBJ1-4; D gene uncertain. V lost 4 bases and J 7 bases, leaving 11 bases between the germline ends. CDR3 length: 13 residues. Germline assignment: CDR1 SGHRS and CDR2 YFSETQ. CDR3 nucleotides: TGCGCCAGCAGCCGCCGTGGGCGTGAAAAACTGTTTTTT. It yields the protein CASSRRGREKLFF.

The DNA of the CDR3 is TGTGCCAGCAGCTTAACAGGTCCCTACAATGAGCAGTTCTTC. Its protein product is CASSLTGPYNEQFF. The rearrangement joins TRBV5-6 to TRBJ2-1; D is possibly TRBD1 (5 bases). The CDR3 spans 14 residues. The ends were cut back, 2 bases at V and 2 bases at J, with 8 bases in the middle. Germline CDR1 reads SGHDT; CDR2 reads YYEEEE.

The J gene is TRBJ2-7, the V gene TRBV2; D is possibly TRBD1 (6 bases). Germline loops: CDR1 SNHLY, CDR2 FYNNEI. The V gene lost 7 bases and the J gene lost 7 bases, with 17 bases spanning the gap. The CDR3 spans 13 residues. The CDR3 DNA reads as TGTGCCAGCAAACTAGGACAGCCCAAGGAGCAGTACTTC. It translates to CASKLGQPKEQYF.

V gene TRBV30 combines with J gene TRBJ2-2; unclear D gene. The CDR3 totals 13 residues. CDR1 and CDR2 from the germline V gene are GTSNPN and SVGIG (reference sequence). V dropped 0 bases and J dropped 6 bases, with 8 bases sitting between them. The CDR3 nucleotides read TGTGCCTGGAGTGTAGTCGGTTCCGGGGAGCTGTTTTTT. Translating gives CAWSVVGSGELFF.

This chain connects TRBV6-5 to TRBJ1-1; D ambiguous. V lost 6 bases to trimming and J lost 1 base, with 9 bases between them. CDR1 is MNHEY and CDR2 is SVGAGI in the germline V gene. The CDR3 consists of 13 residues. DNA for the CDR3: TGTGCCAGCAGCTGGAGTCAGAACACTGAAGCTTTCTTT. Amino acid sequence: CASSWSQNTEAFF.

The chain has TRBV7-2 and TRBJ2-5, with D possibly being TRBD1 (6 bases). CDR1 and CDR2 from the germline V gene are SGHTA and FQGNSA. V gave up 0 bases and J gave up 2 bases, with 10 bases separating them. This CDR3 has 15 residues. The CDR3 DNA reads TGTGCCAGCAGCTTAGCTCGGACAGCACAAGAGACCCAGTACTTC. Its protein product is CASSLARTAQETQYF.

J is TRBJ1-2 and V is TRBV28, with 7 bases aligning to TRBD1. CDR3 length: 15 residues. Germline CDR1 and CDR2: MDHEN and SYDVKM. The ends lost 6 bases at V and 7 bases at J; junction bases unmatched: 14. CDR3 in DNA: TGTGCCAGCAGCCACTACCGGGACAGCCTGAGTGGCTACACCTTC. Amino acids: CASSHYRDSLSGYTF.

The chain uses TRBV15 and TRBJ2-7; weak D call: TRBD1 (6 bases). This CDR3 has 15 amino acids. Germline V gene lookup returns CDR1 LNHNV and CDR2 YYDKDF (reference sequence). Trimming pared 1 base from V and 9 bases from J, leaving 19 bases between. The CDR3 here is CATSRAGVFSYGQYF. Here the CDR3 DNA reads TGTGCCACCAGCAGAGCAGGGGTGTTCTCCTATGGGCAGTACTTC.

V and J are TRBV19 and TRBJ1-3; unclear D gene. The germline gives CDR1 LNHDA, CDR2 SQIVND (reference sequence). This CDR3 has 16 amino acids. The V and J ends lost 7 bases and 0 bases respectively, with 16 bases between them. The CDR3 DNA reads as TGTGCCAGTACCCGACCCCCGCACAGCTCTGGAAACACCATATATTTT. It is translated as CASTRPPHSSGNTIYF.

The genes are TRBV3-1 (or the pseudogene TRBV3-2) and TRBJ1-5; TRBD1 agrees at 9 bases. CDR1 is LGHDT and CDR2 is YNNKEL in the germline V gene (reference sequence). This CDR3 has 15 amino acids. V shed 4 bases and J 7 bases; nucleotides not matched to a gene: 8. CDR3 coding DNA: TGTGCCAGCAGCCCGAGGACAGGGGATAGACAGCCCCAGCATTTT. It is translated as CASSPRTGDRQPQHF.

The CDR3: CASSSPGQNSPLHF. The CDR3 DNA sequence: TGTGCCAGCAGTTCACCGGGACAGAATTCACCCCTCCACTTT. The genes are TRBV27 and TRBJ1-6, with 7 bases that match TRBD1. With V trimmed by 4 bases and J by 7 bases, 4 bases remained unmatched. There are 14 residues in the CDR3. Germline V gene data show CDR1 as MNHEY and CDR2 as SMNVEV (reference sequence).

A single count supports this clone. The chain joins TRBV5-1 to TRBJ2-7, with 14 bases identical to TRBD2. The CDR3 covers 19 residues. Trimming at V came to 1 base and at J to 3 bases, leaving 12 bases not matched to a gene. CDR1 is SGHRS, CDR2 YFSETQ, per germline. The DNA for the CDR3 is TGCGCCAGCAGCTTGACGGCCAGGGGAGGACTAGCGGGGGGCTACGAGCAGTACTTC. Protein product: CASSLTARGGLAGGYEQYF.

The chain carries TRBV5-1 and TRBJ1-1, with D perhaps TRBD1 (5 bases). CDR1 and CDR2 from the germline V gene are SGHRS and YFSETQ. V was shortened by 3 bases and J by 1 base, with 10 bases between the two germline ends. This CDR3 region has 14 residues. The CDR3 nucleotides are TGCGCCAGCAGCTGGATCGACAGGAACACTGAAGCTTTCTTT. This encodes CASSWIDRNTEAFF.

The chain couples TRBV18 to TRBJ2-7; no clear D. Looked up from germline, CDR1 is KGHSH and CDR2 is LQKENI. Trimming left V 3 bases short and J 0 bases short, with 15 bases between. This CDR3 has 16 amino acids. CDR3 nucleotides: TGTGCCAGCTCACCCCCCGGCGGATTGAGCTCCTACGAGCAGTACTTC. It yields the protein CASSPPGGLSSYEQYF. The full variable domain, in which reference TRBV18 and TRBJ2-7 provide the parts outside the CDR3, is NAGVMQNPRHLVRRRGQEARLRCSPMKGHSHVYWYRQLPEEGLKFMVYLQKENIIDESGMPKERFSAEFPKEGPSILRIQQVVRGDSAAYFCASSPPGGLSSYEQYFGPGTRLTVT.

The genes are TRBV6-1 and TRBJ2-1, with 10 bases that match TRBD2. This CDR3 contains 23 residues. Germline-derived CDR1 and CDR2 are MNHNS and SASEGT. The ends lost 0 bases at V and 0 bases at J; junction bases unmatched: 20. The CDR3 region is CASSEAELAGVALVMISYNEQFF. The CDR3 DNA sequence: TGTGCCAGCAGTGAAGCAGAGCTAGCGGGAGTAGCCCTGGTAATGATCTCCTACAATGAGCAGTTCTTC.

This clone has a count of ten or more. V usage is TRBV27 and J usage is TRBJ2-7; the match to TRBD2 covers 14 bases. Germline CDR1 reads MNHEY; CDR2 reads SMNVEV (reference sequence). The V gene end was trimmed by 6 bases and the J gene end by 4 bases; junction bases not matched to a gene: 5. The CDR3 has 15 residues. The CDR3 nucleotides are TGTGCCAGCAGGGGGACTAGCGGGAGTATTTACGAGCAGTACTTC. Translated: CASRGTSGSIYEQYF.

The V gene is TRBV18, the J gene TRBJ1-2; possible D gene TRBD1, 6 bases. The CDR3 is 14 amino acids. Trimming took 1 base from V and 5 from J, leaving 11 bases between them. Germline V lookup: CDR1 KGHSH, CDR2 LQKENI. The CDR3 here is CASSPRGTNYGYTF. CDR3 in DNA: TGTGCCAGCTCACCACGTGGGACAAATTATGGCTACACCTTC. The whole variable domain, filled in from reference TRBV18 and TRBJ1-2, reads NAGVMQNPRHLVRRRGQEARLRCSPMKGHSHVYWYRQLPEEGLKFMVYLQKENIIDESGMPKERFSAEFPKEGPSILRIQQVVRGDSAAYFCASSPRGTNYGYTFGSGTRLTVV.

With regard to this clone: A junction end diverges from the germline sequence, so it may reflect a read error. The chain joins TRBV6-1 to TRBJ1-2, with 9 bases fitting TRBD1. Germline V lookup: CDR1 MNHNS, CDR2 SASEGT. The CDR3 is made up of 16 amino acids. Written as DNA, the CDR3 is TGTGCCGGCAGTGCCGCAAGTACCGGGACAGGGTATGGCTACACCTTC. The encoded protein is CAGSAASTGTGYGYTF.